This entry concerns a single T cell receptor beta chain. This clonotype was seen more than once but under ten times. Its cognate antigen has yet to be identified. No quality values exist for individual bases; no much larger clone is one base distant. The library came from PCR. Sequencing was carried out with an Illumina HiSeq 2500. Molecular barcoding was employed in the preparation of TCR libraries, with unique molecular identifiers being used to normalize TCRbeta repertoire quantification. Using fastp at Q25 and MiXCR, TCRdb reprocessed the public reads and kept productive beta chains. Merged by CDR3 protein, the rows form single entries marked with the most common genes and DNA. A total of about 300,000 distinct CDR3 sequences appear in this sample, about 7.3% of them only once. Approximately 9.6% of the sample rests with the top ten. From the cysteine through the phenylalanine, the CDR3 covers 14 amino acids. Kept here is only the CDR3 DNA, which spans 42 bases and is read in frame from base 1. Trimming takes 0 bases from V and 5 bases from J, and the germline ends sit 13 bases apart. Reading the germline V gene (reference sequence) gives CDR1 GTSNPN and CDR2 SVGIG.

This sample stems from a study of T-cell reconstitution after alpha-beta-depleted transplantation in children (TCRdb year 2016). Notes on the research overall: T-cell immune reconstitution after TCRalphabeta/CD19-depleted allogeneic hematopoietic cell transplantation in children was quantitatively tracked in the study by means of TCR repertoire profiling. The paper as a whole reports these results and caveats: The apparently early recovery of alphabetaT-cell counts about two months after transplant reportedly depended on only several hundred rapidly expanded clones that came from non-depleted graft cells. Hyperexpanded clone frequencies declined over subsequent months; after one year, T-cell counts and TCRbeta diversity were mostly attributed to newly produced T cells. In some patients, the high TCRbeta diversity seen at day 60 was put down to recipient T cells and intrathymic progenitors that had survived conditioning.

The sample's treatment or condition label is to be understood as: allogeneic hematopoietic cell transplantation with graft depleted of TCRalphabeta T cells and CD19 B cells. Transplant recipients were children who received TCRalphabeta/CD19-depleted allogeneic hematopoietic cell grafts. The V and J genes are TRBV30 and TRBJ2-5; matching of 6 bases hints at TRBD2 as the D gene. The material was peripheral blood, obtained 360 days after TCRalphabeta/CD19-depleted stem cell transplant. The TCR was taken from a female patient aged 2-9 years who had a stem cell transplant for Fanconi anemia, so the T cells may come from the graft donor. The sequenced DNA: TGTGCCTGGAGTGTGTTCCGGGGGTGGGAGACCCAGTACTTC. It specifies CAWSVFRGWETQYF.